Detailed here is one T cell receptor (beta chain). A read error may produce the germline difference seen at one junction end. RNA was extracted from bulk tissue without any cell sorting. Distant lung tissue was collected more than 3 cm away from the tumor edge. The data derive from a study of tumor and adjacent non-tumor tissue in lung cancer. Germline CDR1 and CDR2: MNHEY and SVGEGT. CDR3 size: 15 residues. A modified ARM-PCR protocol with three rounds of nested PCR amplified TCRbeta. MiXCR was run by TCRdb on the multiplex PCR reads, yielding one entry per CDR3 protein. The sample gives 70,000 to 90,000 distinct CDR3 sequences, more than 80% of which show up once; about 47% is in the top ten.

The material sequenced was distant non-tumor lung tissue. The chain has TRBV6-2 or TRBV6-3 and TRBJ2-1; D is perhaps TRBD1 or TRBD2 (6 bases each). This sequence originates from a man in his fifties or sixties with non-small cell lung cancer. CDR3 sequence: CASRRQAGFGNEQFF. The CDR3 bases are TGTGCCAGCAGAAGACAGGCGGGATTCGGCAATGAGCAATTCTTC.